This entry concerns a single T cell receptor (beta chain). The sample contains more than one DNA sequence encoding this CDR3. Participants, about 18 to 100 years old, spanned around 25 US areas. Membership in each cohort depended on participant-reported clinical history. This entry belongs to a study of blood T cell repertoires in COVID-19. The length of the CDR3 is 14 residues. Trimming shortened V by 2 bases and J by 0 bases, and 6 bases separated the two germline ends. CDR1 and CDR2 from the germline V gene are SGDLS and YYNGEE. The table came from immunoSEQ multiplex PCR; TCRdb's copy has only in-frame clones and leaves some out. Seen here are about 400,000 clones, more than 75% observed once, and the top ten hold 0.95% to 1%.

The chain has TRBV9 and TRBJ1-5, with D tentatively TRBD1 (5 bases). This receptor was taken from a woman in her 30s with acute COVID-19. Sequencing used PBMCs or T cells enriched from blood (not recorded which). The CDR3 bases are TGTGCCAGCAGCGTTGGGGCTAGCAATCAGCCCCAGCATTTT. Protein: CASSVGASNQPQHF. Variable domain in full (rest from reference TRBV9 and TRBJ1-5): DSGVTQTPKHLITATGQRVTLRCSPRSGDLSVYWYQQSLDQGLQFLIQYYNGEERAKGNILERFSAQQFPDLHSELNLSSLELGDSALYFCASSVGASNQPQHFGDGTRLSIL.